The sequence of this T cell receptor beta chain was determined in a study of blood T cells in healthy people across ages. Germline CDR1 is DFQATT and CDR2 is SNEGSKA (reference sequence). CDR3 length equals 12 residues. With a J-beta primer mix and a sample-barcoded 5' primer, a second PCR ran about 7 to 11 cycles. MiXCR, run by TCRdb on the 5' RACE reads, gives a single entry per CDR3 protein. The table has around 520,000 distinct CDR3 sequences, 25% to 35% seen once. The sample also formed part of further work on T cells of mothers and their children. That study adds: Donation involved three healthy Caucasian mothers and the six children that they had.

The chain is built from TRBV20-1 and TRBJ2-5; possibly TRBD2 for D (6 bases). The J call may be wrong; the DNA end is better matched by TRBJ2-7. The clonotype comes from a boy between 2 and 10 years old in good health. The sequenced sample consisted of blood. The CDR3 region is CSAGRGLYEQYF. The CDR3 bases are TGCAGTGCTGGACGGGGGTTGTACGAGCAGTACTTC.